This TCR beta chain comes out of a study of identical twins. Whole-study findings and limits: The presence of invariant MAIT and iNKT cells could partly confound analyses of zero-insertion sequences. Models predicted less out-of-frame TCR alpha sharing in monozygotic twins than was found.

The donor group consisted entirely of healthy Caucasians. The CDR3 runs 16 residues. V was pared by 2 bases and J by 12 bases, with 11 bases of the junction left unmatched. The V gene's germline CDR1 is MGHDK and CDR2 SYGVNS. In TCRdb, the 5' RACE reads were re-called with MiXCR into one record per CDR3 protein. The top ten hold 0.48% of the sample, which has about 530,000 distinct CDR3 sequences, around 22% seen once. A note on this clonotype: Its specificity is unknown.

These data were likewise used in another study, on yellow fever vaccine responses in identical twins.

Specimen: CD4+ T cells sorted from blood. This TCR came from a young woman in good health. V and J are TRBV25-1 and TRBJ2-1; TRBD2 aligns across 12 bases. CDR3 residues: CASSEAGTSGRTGQFF. CDR3 nucleotide sequence: TGTGCCAGCAGTGAAGCCGGGACTAGCGGGCGTACGGGGCAGTTCTTC.